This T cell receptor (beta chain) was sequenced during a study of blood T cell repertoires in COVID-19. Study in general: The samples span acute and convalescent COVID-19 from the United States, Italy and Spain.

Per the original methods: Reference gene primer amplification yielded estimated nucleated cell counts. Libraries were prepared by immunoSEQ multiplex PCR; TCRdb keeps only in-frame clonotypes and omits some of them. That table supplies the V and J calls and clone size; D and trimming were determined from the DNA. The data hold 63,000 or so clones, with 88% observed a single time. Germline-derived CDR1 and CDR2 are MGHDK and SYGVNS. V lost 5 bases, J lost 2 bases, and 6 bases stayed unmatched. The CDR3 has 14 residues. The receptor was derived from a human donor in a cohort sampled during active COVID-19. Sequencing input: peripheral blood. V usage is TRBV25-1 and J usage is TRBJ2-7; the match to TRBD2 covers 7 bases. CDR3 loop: CASSSPGGPYEQYF. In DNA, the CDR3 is TGTGCCAGCAGTTCGCCGGGGGGTCCCTACGAGCAGTACTTC.